This T cell receptor (beta chain) was found in a study of T cell changes during pregnancy in multiple sclerosis. Libraries were prepared by immunoSEQ multiplex PCR; TCRdb keeps only in-frame clonotypes and omits some of them. The sample records about 42,000 clones, about 87% being singletons. The length of the CDR3 is 13 residues. V gave up 6 bases and J gave up 10 bases; unmatched junction bases: 6. Germline CDR1 and CDR2: MNHEY and SMNVEV (reference sequence). The V and J genes are TRBV27 and TRBJ1-6, with 7 bases that match TRBD1. Source: CD4+ T cells from peripheral blood mononuclear cells, taken in the second trimester of pregnancy. This TCR derives from a female donor with multiple sclerosis, enrolled in a pregnancy study. CDR3 coding DNA: TGTGCCAGCAGGTGGGACAGCGGATCACCCCTCCACTTT. It encodes CASRWDSGSPLHF.